This T cell receptor (beta chain) was captured by sequencing in a study of blood T cell repertoires in COVID-19. Assay used: immunoSEQ multiplex PCR; TCRdb lists only in-frame clones, some missing. The table includes 250,000 to 300,000 clones, 86% detected once. The CDR3 sequence is 15 residues long. The V gene's germline CDR1 is SGHNT and CDR2 YYREEE (reference sequence). Trimming took 4 bases from V and 6 from J; bases not matched to a gene: 5. The sequence was collected from a man aged 18 to 29 with active or convalescent COVID-19. The sequencing input was peripheral blood. V gene TRBV5-4 combines with J gene TRBJ1-4; 11 bases match TRBD1. The CDR3 here is CASSTRTGGDEKLFF. CDR3 nucleotides: TGTGCCAGCAGCACCAGGACAGGGGGCGATGAAAAACTGTTTTTT.